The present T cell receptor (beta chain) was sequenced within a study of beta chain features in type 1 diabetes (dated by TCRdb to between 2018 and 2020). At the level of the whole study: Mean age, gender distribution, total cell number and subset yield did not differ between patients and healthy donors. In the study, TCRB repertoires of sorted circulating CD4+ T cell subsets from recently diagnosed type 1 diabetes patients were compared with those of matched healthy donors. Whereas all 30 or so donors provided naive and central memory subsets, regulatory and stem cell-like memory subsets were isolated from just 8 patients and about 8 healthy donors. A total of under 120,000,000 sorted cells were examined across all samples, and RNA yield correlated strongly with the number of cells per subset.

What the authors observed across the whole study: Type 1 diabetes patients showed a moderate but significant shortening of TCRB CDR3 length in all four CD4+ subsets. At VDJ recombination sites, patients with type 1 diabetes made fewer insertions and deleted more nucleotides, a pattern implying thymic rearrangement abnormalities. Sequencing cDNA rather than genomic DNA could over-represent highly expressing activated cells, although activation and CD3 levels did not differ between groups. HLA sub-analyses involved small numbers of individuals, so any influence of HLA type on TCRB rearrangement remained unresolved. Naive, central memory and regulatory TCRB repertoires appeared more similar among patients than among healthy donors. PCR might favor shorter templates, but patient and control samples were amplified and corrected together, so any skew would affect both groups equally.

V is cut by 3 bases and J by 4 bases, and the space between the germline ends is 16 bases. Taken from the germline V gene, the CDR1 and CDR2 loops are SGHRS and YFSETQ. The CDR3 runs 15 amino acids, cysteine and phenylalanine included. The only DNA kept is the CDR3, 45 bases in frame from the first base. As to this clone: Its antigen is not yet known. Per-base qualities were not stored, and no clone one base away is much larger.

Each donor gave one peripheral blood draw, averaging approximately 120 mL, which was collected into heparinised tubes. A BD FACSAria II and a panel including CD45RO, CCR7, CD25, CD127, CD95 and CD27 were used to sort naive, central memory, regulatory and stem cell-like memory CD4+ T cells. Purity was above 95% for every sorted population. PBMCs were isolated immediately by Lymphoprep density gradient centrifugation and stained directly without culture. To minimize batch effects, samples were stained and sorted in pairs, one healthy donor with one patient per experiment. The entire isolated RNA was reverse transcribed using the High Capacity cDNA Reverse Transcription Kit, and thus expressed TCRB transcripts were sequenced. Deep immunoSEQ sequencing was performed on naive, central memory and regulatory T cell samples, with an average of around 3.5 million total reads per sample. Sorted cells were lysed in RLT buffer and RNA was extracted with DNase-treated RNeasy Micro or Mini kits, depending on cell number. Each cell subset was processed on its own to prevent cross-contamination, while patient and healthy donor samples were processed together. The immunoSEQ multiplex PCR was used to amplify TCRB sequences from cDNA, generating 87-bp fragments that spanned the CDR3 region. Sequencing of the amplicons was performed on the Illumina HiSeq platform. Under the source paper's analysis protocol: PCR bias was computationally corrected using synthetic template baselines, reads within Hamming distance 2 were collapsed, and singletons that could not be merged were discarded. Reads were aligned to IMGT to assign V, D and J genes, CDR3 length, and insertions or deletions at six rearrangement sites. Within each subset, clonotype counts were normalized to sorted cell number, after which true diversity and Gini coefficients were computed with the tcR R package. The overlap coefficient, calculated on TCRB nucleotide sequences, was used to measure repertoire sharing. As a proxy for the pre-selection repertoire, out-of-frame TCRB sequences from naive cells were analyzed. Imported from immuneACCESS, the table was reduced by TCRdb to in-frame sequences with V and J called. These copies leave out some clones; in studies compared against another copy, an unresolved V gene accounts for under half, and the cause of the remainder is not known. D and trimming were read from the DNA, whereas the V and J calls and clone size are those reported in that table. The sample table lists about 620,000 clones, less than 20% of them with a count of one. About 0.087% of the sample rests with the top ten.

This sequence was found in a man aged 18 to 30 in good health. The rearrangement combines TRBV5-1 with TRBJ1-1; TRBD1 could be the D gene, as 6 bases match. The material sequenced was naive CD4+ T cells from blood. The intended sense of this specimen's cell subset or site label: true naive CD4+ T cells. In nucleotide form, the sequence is TGCGCCAGCAGCTACGTGACAGGTCGGAGCACTGAAGCTTTCTTT. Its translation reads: CASSYVTGRSTEAFF.